The T cell receptor (beta chain) described here comes from a study of T cells in Graves' hyperthyroidism and ophthalmopathy. CDR1 and CDR2 (germline): MGHRA, YSYEKL. This CDR3 has 16 residues. V shed 4 bases and J 3 bases; nucleotides not matched to a gene: 5. TCR beta CDR3 region amplification was performed from RNA transcripts. Carried out on the TCR CDR3, a first-round RT-PCR used the HTBI primer set. TCRdb analysed the multiplex PCR reads with MiXCR anew, one entry per CDR3 protein. This sample has about 540,000 distinct CDR3 sequences; around 45% occur once, and the top ten carry around 8%. The specimen sequenced was peripheral blood or thyroid tissue (not recorded which). The V and J genes are TRBV4-1 and TRBJ2-7; TRBD2 matches at 14 bases. This sequence was found in a woman between 18 and 29 years old with Graves' hyperthyroidism. The CDR3 reads CASSPGTSGSLYEQYF. CDR3 coding DNA: TGCGCCAGCAGCCCCGGGACTAGCGGGAGTCTCTACGAGCAGTACTTC.